Included here is one TCR beta chain sequence, with context. Its antigen is currently not known. The input lacks base qualities; no much larger clone sits a single base away. The data are from a study of T cell repertoires in aging, cancer and after chemotherapy (dated by TCRdb to between 2018 and 2021). Context from the whole study: The donors fell into six age groups ranging from 30 or younger to 70 or older, and each group had at least three individuals. Healthy donor control TCR repertoires were recorded over several months to years and showed clear clonal overlap across re-sampling. A cohort of over 200 cancer patients (94 with hematological and around 130 with solid cancers) was assembled, and approximately 95 healthy donors were included as a reference group. In total, the full dataset held 8.5 million to 9.5 million TCR reads. To look at immunoaging and at how T cells reconstitute after chemotherapy, the study profiled TCR beta repertoires in peripheral blood from both healthy donors and cancer patients. The paper's findings and limits, for the study overall: In healthy donors, the drop in TCR diversity with age came mainly from a loss of richness, whereas in cancer patients a loss of evenness also played a part. Compared with age-matched healthy donors, untreated patients with hematological or solid cancers had significantly lower TCR diversity and higher clonality in blood. In both cancer cohorts, median generation probability rose over the chemotherapy interval, which suggests that the repertoire was reconstituted through rebound thymic output. The authors noted that the repertoire data do not allow conclusions about immunological memory after chemotherapy.

Multiplex touch-down PCR with a mixed TRB-A/B primer pool was used to amplify rearranged TRB sequences covering the V, D and J segments. Illumina adapters and sample indices were attached to the amplicons in two consecutive PCR reactions using Phusion HS II polymerase. Amplicons were gel-purified with the NucleoSpin Gel and PCR Clean-up kit, then checked with Qubit and an Agilent 2100 Bioanalyzer. Sequencing of libraries was carried out on an Illumina MiSeq in 600-cycle, single-indexed, paired-end runs. Processing in the source paper ran as follows. Processing of the TRB sequences was carried out with MiXCR versions 2.12 and 3.0.5. A clone was defined as each unique CDR3 nucleotide sequence, and only productive sequences supported by at least two reads were kept. The repertoire metrics were Shannon diversity, evenness, clonality (defined as one minus evenness), and alpha-parameterized diversity profiles covering alpha 0 to 5. The IGoR algorithm was used to calculate generation probabilities of clones in the paired pre- and post-chemotherapy samples. Clones were called with MiXCR by TCRdb after fastp trimmed the public reads at Q25, and only in-frame beta chains were retained. Duplicate CDR3 protein sequences are folded into a single record with the most common DNA and genes. The V and J calls come from TCRdb's annotation, not from the publication. This sample is represented by roughly 15,000 distinct CDR3 sequences; 40% to 55% of them were singletons. 10% to 13% of the sample comes from the top ten.

V is pruned by 3 bases and J by 5 bases, leaving 7 bases of the junction without a gene match. The germline V gene encodes CDR1 KGHDR and CDR2 SFDVKD. The CDR3 has 15 amino acids, counting the end cysteine and phenylalanine. Of the read, only the CDR3 DNA is kept; its 45 bases are in frame from base 1. Genomic DNA extracted from peripheral blood, rather than sorted cells or RNA, was used as the source for amplification of TCR beta rearrangements. This TCR derives from a human donor in good health. The chain joins TRBV24-1 to TRBJ2-7; 9 bases in the junction line up with TRBD1. The source material was blood. The nucleotide sequence is TGTGCCACCAGTGATACAGGGGGCGCTCGACACGAGCAGTACTTC. Its coded protein is CATSDTGGARHEQYF.